The next 27 T cell receptor beta chains were all read from a single sample in a study of cytomegalovirus exposure and HLA in healthy donors. Primers for the PCR totalled 60 Vbeta and 13 Jbeta. Sequenced by immunoSEQ multiplex PCR; TCRdb stores in-frame clones only, minus some. This sample has 150,000 to 200,000 clones, with about four fifths found just once. Source material: PBMCs. The origin of the receptors is a young woman in good health and CMV-seropositive.

This chain connects TRBV6-1 to TRBJ1-2; perhaps TRBD1 as D (5 bases). The CDR3 contains 18 residues. Trimming took off 3 bases at V and 8 bases at J, with 28 bases between the two ends. Germline loops: CDR1 MNHNS, CDR2 SASEGT. The CDR3 reads CASSDGDSLSSGVGGYTF. In DNA form, the CDR3 reads TGTGCCAGCAGTGATGGAGACAGCCTTAGTTCTGGGGTAGGGGGCTACACCTTC.

This sequence joins TRBV7-2 and TRBJ2-3; tentatively, D is TRBD2 (6 bases). CDR3 length: 15 amino acids. Looked up from germline, CDR1 is SGHTA and CDR2 is FQGNSA. Trimming removed 2 bases at V and 4 bases at J, with 13 bases between. CDR3 sequence: CASSLPGGESDTQYF. DNA for the CDR3: TGTGCCAGCAGCTTACCGGGCGGGGAATCAGATACGCAGTATTTT.

V gene TRBV11-2 combines with J gene TRBJ2-5; TRBD1 matches 7 bases. The J call may be incorrect, as the DNA end agrees better with TRBJ2-7. Germline V lookup: CDR1 SGHAT, CDR2 FQNNGV. CDR3 length equals 15 residues. CDR3 sequence: CASSLVDRDAYEQYF. The CDR3 DNA is TGTGCCAGCAGCTTAGTAGACAGGGACGCCTACGAGCAGTACTTC.

A remark on this clone: Other DNA sequences within the sample encode an identical CDR3. The chain carries TRBV5-1 and TRBJ1-2, with a weak D call TRBD1 (6 bases). Trimming cost V 4 bases and J 0 bases, with 10 bases left between them. This CDR3 region has 14 residues. Germline V gene lookup returns CDR1 SGHRS and CDR2 YFSETQ. Here the CDR3 reads CASSPTGSNYGYTF. The CDR3 DNA sequence: TGCGCCAGCAGCCCGACAGGATCTAACTATGGCTACACCTTC.

The V and J genes are TRBV28 and TRBJ1-2; 10 bases are shared with TRBD1. V was pared by 8 bases and J by 6 bases, with 6 bases of the junction left unmatched. The CDR3 has 13 residues. Germline V gives CDR1 MDHEN, CDR2 SYDVKM. This CDR3 reads CASGDRGGDGYTF. The CDR3 region has the DNA TGTGCCAGCGGGGACAGGGGTGGGGATGGCTACACCTTC.

The chain is built from TRBV4-3 and TRBJ1-2; a possible D gene is TRBD1 (5 bases). Per germline, CDR1 LGHNA and CDR2 YSLEER. V lost 1 base to trimming and J lost 2 bases, with 11 bases between them. The CDR3 length is 15 residues. The CDR3: CASSQGGGTNYGYTF. Here the CDR3 DNA reads TGCGCCAGCAGCCAAGGGGGCGGTACGAACTATGGCTACACCTTC.

This sequence joins TRBV27 and TRBJ1-4, with a possible D match to TRBD1 (5 bases). CDR1 and CDR2 (germline): MNHEY, SMNVEV (reference sequence). The ends were cut back, 0 bases at V and 12 bases at J, with 11 bases in the middle. The CDR3 loop spans 13 amino acids. The CDR3 reads CASSLSAQGELFF. CDR3 bases: TGTGCCAGCAGTTTATCGGCCCAAGGGGAACTGTTTTTT.

The chain recombines TRBV9 with TRBJ1-1; maybe TRBD1 (6 bases). The CDR3 runs to 15 residues. V lost 6 bases, J lost 5 bases, and 20 bases lay in between. Germline CDR1 SGDLS, CDR2 YYNGEE. The CDR3 loop is CASKKGGSEGTEAFF. CDR3 DNA: TGTGCCAGCAAGAAGGGGGGGTCGGAGGGGACTGAAGCTTTCTTT. Filled out from reference TRBV9 and TRBJ1-1, the complete variable domain reads DSGVTQTPKHLITATGQRVTLRCSPRSGDLSVYWYQQSLDQGLQFLIQYYNGEERAKGNILERFSAQQFPDLHSELNLSSLELGDSALYFCASKKGGSEGTEAFFGQGTRLTVV.

This rearrangement joins TRBV9 to TRBJ1-3; the D gene is possibly TRBD1 (5 bases). The ends were cut back, 1 base at V and 0 bases at J, with 17 bases in the middle. This CDR3 has 18 residues. Germline CDR1 SGDLS, CDR2 YYNGEE. The CDR3 reads CASSVRDSTSRSGNTIYF. In DNA, the CDR3 is TGTGCCAGCAGCGTACGGGACTCGACGAGCCGCTCTGGAAACACCATATATTTT.

This clone was observed a handful of times. The V gene is TRBV4-3, the J gene TRBJ1-2, with D uncertain. V was cut by 6 bases and J by 2 bases, with 10 bases left in between. Looked up from germline, CDR1 is LGHNA and CDR2 is YSLEER. CDR3 length: 13 residues. This CDR3 reads CASSQAQNYGYTF. Written as DNA, the CDR3 is TGCGCCAGCAGTCAGGCACAGAACTATGGCTACACCTTC.

The rearrangement links TRBV21-1 to TRBJ2-2; TRBD2, the table's D call, lacks a check against the DNA. TRBV21-1 is shown as a pseudogene. The CDR3 loop spans 17 amino acids. Written as DNA, the CDR3 is TGTGCCAGCAGCAAAGAGGAGACTAGCGGGGGGGCCGGGGAGCTGTTTTTT. It specifies CASSKEETSGGAGELFF.

The chain recombines TRBV7-2 with TRBJ2-7, with 10 bases aligning to TRBD1. The V segment lost 5 bases and the J segment 2 bases; nucleotides outside the gene matches: 6. The CDR3 spans 15 residues. CDR1 and CDR2 from the germline V gene are SGHTA and FQGNSA. CDR3 residues: CASSRLDRGAYEQYF. In DNA, the CDR3 is TGTGCCAGCAGCCGCCTGGACAGGGGGGCCTACGAGCAGTACTTC.

The rearrangement links TRBV7-9 to TRBJ1-4, with a possible D match to TRBD1 (5 bases). Germline V gives CDR1 SEHNR, CDR2 FQNEAQ (reference sequence). V was pared by 6 bases and J by 13 bases, with 18 bases between. CDR3 size: 13 residues. The CDR3 DNA is TGTGCCAGCAGTGGTGAAGGCGGGACGTCACTGTTTTTT. Translating it yields CASSGEGGTSLFF.

In this sample, this clone turned up once. The rearrangement uses TRBV30 and TRBJ2-1; no firm D call. Trimming pared 1 base from V and 1 base from J, leaving 8 bases between. CDR1 and CDR2 (germline): GTSNPN, SVGIG (reference sequence). This CDR3 contains 14 residues. The CDR3 bases are TGTGCCTGGAGTGGCGGTTTATCCTACAATGAGCAGTTCTTC. It is translated as CAWSGGLSYNEQFF.

The gene calls are TRBV6-4 and TRBJ2-1; 12 nucleotides agree with TRBD2. Germline values: CDR1 MRHNA, CDR2 SNTAGT. After removal of 2 bases from V and 4 bases from J, the junction contained 0 bases not matched to a gene. The CDR3 is 15 amino acids. The CDR3 DNA reads as TGTGCCAGCAGTGACGGGACTAGCGGGTACAATGAGCAGTTCTTC. Amino acid sequence: CASSDGTSGYNEQFF.

The V gene is TRBV11-3, the J gene TRBJ2-5, with TRBD1 matching 7 bases. The CDR3 loop spans 14 amino acids. With V trimmed by 0 bases and J by 3 bases, 1 base remained unmatched. CDR1 and CDR2 from the germline V gene are SGHNT and YENEEA. In nucleotides, the CDR3 is TGTGCCAGCAGCTTAGAGGGACAGAAAGAGACCCAGTACTTC. This translates into CASSLEGQKETQYF.

The chain couples TRBV4-1 to TRBJ2-7, with D possibly matching TRBD1 (5 bases). Trimming left V 1 base short and J 3 bases short, with 13 bases between. CDR1 and CDR2 (germline): MGHRA, YSYEKL. The CDR3 consists of 15 residues. CDR3 in DNA: TGCGCCAGCAGCCAAGGGGCCAGGGTTCGCTACGAGCAGTACTTC. It specifies CASSQGARVRYEQYF.

The chain joins TRBV7-9 to TRBJ1-4, with a possible D match to TRBD1 (5 bases). The V gene lost 2 bases and the J gene lost 4 bases, with 17 bases spanning the gap. The CDR3 consists of 17 residues. CDR1 SEHNR and CDR2 FQNEAQ come from the germline V gene (reference sequence). CDR3 region: CASSLSSTGRVNEKLFF. The CDR3 coding sequence is TGTGCCAGCAGCTTAAGTTCCACAGGCCGGGTTAATGAAAAACTGTTTTTT.

CDR3: CASRAQQGLNTEAFF. The CDR3 nucleotides are TGTGCCAGCAGAGCTCAACAGGGACTGAACACTGAAGCTTTCTTT. The J gene is TRBJ1-1, the V gene TRBV6-1; perhaps TRBD1 as D (6 bases). CDR1 and CDR2 from the germline V gene are MNHNS and SASEGT. The CDR3 consists of 15 residues. The V end was cut by 6 bases, the J end by 0 bases, with 14 bases between.

The sample holds a few counts of this clone. J is TRBJ1-1 and V is TRBV2; D gene uncertain. Germline V gives CDR1 SNHLY, CDR2 FYNNEI. The CDR3 covers 13 residues. V was clipped by 7 bases and J by 3 bases, with 12 bases between them. The CDR3 here is CASIKSMYTEAFF. Here the CDR3 DNA reads TGTGCCAGCATCAAGAGCATGTACACTGAAGCTTTCTTT.

This rearrangement joins TRBV9 to TRBJ1-2, with 11 nucleotides matching TRBD1. Germline CDR1 is SGDLS and CDR2 is YYNGEE. The CDR3 runs to 15 residues. The J segment lost 2 bases and the V segment lost 5 bases, leaving 5 bases of the junction unmatched. This chain's CDR3 is CASRPDRGLNYGYTF. CDR3 in DNA: TGTGCCAGCAGACCGGACAGGGGGCTCAACTATGGCTACACCTTC.

The chain joins TRBV2 to TRBJ2-7, with TRBD1 identical over 7 bases. The CDR3 consists of 16 residues. Germline CDR1 reads SNHLY; CDR2 reads FYNNEI. V was pared by 9 bases and J by 7 bases, with 21 bases of the junction left unmatched. DNA of the CDR3: TGTGCCAGTCGGGACAGACTTCTCACTTTCGAAGGGGAGCAGTACTTC. This translates into CASRDRLLTFEGEQYF.

The sample holds a few counts of this clone. The chain recombines TRBV5-5 with TRBJ2-2; TRBD2 matches 7 bases. Germline V gives CDR1 SGHKS, CDR2 YYEKEE (reference sequence). The CDR3 extends over 16 amino acids. The ends lost 4 bases at V and 0 bases at J; junction bases unmatched: 6. The CDR3 protein is CASSRMRETNTGELFF. As DNA, the CDR3 is TGTGCCAGCAGCCGCATGCGGGAGACGAACACCGGGGAGCTGTTTTTT.

The rearrangement links TRBV11-2 to TRBJ2-3; 11 nucleotides match TRBD2. The ends lost 1 base at V and 3 bases at J; junction bases unmatched: 12. The CDR3 totals 19 residues. CDR1 is SGHAT, CDR2 FQNNGV, per germline. The CDR3 region has the DNA TGTGCCAGCAGCTTAGTGTCACTAGCGGGGGACGGAAGGACAGATACGCAGTATTTT. Its protein is CASSLVSLAGDGRTDTQYF.

The chain couples TRBV6-5 to TRBJ1-1; 9 bases are a match to TRBD1. Germline assignment: CDR1 MNHEY and CDR2 SVGAGI. Losses at the gene ends were 7 bases for V and 11 bases for J; bases not matched to a gene: 14. The CDR3 sequence is 14 residues long. The CDR3 is CASIRDRASFSAFF. The CDR3 nucleotides are TGTGCCAGCATTCGGGACAGGGCGAGTTTTTCGGCTTTCTTT.

Of note for this clone: A junction end diverges from the germline sequence, so it may reflect a read error. The genes are TRBV4-1 and TRBJ1-2; D possibly corresponds to TRBD1 (6 bases). The CDR3 is 17 residues long. The germline CDR1 and CDR2 sequences are MGHRA and YSYEKL. CDR3 region: CAGSQDGGGRFIYGYTF. In nucleotides, the CDR3 is TGCGCCGGCAGCCAAGACGGGGGGGGCCGGTTTATCTATGGCTACACCTTC.

V is TRBV29-1 and J is TRBJ1-1; possibly TRBD1 for D (5 bases). Germline assignment: CDR1 SQVTM and CDR2 ANQGSEA. This CDR3 has 14 amino acids. V lost 6 bases and J lost 3, with 17 bases in between. The DNA for the CDR3 is TGCAGCGTGACCTATCGGGGGTGGGACACTGAAGCTTTCTTT. As protein: CSVTYRGWDTEAFF.